Below, 30 T cell receptor beta chains from the same sample are listed, as sequenced in a study of cytomegalovirus exposure and HLA in healthy donors (TCRdb year 2017). To prepare the library, the immunoSEQ multiplex PCR assay was applied. For the multiplex PCR, a mixture combining 60 forward primers for TCR Vbeta segments and 13 reverse primers for TCR Jbeta segments was used. TCRdb retrieved this table from immuneACCESS and kept in-frame rearrangements only. Not all clones are present; in checked studies, unresolved V genes account for under half, and no reason is known for the remainder. For this sample the table gives about 160,000 clones, of which approximately 62% were detected only once. The ten most abundant clones make up 1.1% to 1.5% of the sample. The sequencing input was PBMCs. The receptor source for this set is a man over 45 in good health and CMV-seronegative.

The V and J genes are TRBV5-1 and TRBJ2-3; the match to TRBD2 covers 10 bases. Trimming took 0 bases from V and 5 from J; bases not matched to a gene: 6. The CDR3 spans 16 residues. Per germline, CDR1 SGHRS and CDR2 YFSETQ. The CDR3 region is CASSLGSSGGKDTQYF. For the CDR3, the DNA is TGCGCCAGCAGCTTGGGGAGTAGCGGGGGGAAAGATACGCAGTATTTT.

The rearrangement joins TRBV7-2 to TRBJ2-7; 10 bases match TRBD2. The J segment lost 7 bases and the V segment lost 2 bases, leaving 5 bases of the junction unmatched. The CDR3 totals 14 residues. Germline V CDR1 and CDR2: SGHTA, FQGNSA. The CDR3 DNA reads TGTGCCAGCAGCTTAAGCGGGGGGGCGAGTGAGCAGTACTTC. Amino acids: CASSLSGGASEQYF.

This clone has just one count. The chain links TRBV7-2 to TRBJ2-7; TRBD1 is a possible D gene (6 bases). This CDR3 contains 15 residues. V gave up 1 base and J gave up 0 bases, with 10 bases separating them. Germline lookup yields CDR1 SGHTA and CDR2 FQGNSA. The CDR3 spells CASSLGSGVSYEQYF. For the CDR3, the DNA is TGTGCCAGCAGCTTAGGGTCAGGGGTCTCCTACGAGCAGTACTTC.

The CDR3: CASRSGTGGGNTGELFF. The CDR3, as DNA: TGTGCCAGCAGATCCGGGACAGGGGGTGGGAACACCGGGGAGCTGTTTTTT. The genes are TRBV5-4 and TRBJ2-2; 11 positions agree with TRBD1. The CDR3 is 17 amino acids. V was clipped by 5 bases and J by 1 base; unmatched bases: 7. Germline CDR1 reads SGHNT; CDR2 reads YYREEE (reference sequence).

This clone has just a few counts. The chain combines TRBV11-2 with TRBJ1-5; no firm D call. V shed 0 bases and J shed 7 bases, with 13 bases lying between them. Germline V lookup: CDR1 SGHAT, CDR2 FQNNGV. The CDR3 runs to 15 residues. The CDR3 nucleotides are TGTGCCAGCAGCTTAGATGGGCGGGAAGGACAGCCCCAGCATTTT. It yields the protein CASSLDGREGQPQHF. The full variable domain, its missing parts supplied by reference TRBV11-2 and TRBJ1-5, is EAGVAQSPRYKIIEKRQSVAFWCNPISGHATLYWYQQILGQGPKLLIQFQNNGVVDDSQLPKDRFSAERLKGVDSTLKIQPAKLEDSAVYLCASSLDGREGQPQHFGDGTRLSIL.

A word on this clone: Other nucleotide sequences in the sample specify the same CDR3. This sequence joins TRBV10-3 and TRBJ2-2; 7 bases fit TRBD1. J was trimmed by 3 bases and V by 8 bases; bases with no gene match: 12. Germline loops: CDR1 ENHRY, CDR2 SYGVKD. This CDR3 contains 16 residues. CDR3 sequence: CAIRGTVSGDTGELFF. DNA of the CDR3: TGTGCCATCCGTGGGACAGTCTCCGGAGACACCGGGGAGCTGTTTTTT.

The V call is TRBV5-1, the J call TRBJ2-5; 7 bases fit TRBD1. The junction had 3 bases not matched to a gene; V was cut back by 1 base and J by 3 bases. The CDR3 is made up of 14 amino acids. CDR1 and CDR2 (germline): SGHRS, YFSETQ. CDR3 nucleotides: TGCGCCAGCAGCTTGACGACAGGGAAAGAGACCCAGTACTTC. As protein: CASSLTTGKETQYF.

This chain joins TRBV19 and TRBJ2-3, with 9 bases lining up with TRBD1. The CDR3 has 14 residues. The germline gives CDR1 LNHDA, CDR2 SQIVND (reference sequence). Trimming removed 7 bases from V and 5 bases from J; junction bases left unmatched: 7. The CDR3 DNA reads as TGTGCCAGTATCCGAGGGGGACAGGGAGATACGCAGTATTTT. Protein product: CASIRGGQGDTQYF.

The V call is TRBV19, the J call TRBJ1-2, with unresolved D. Looked up from germline, CDR1 is LNHDA and CDR2 is SQIVND (reference sequence). V lost 6 bases, J lost 4 bases, and 18 bases lay in between. This CDR3 contains 15 residues. The chain's CDR3 is CASRDGASTGYGYTF. The CDR3 nucleotides are TGTGCCAGTAGGGATGGAGCGTCAACCGGCTATGGCTACACCTTC.

The count of this clone is one. The rearrangement uses TRBV27 and TRBJ2-4, with a weak D call TRBD2 (6 bases). Germline V gene data show CDR1 as MNHEY and CDR2 as SMNVEV (reference sequence). The CDR3 spans 16 residues. Trimming stripped 5 bases from V and 2 bases from J, with 16 bases between. The CDR3 region is CASSTLRGATKNIQYF. CDR3 nucleotides: TGTGCCAGCAGTACGCTCCGCGGGGCTACCAAAAACATTCAGTACTTC.

DNA for the CDR3: TGTGCCATCAACGTAGCGGGGGGGTTATACAATGAGCAGTTCTTC. Its translation: CAINVAGGLYNEQFF. This chain connects TRBV10-3 to TRBJ2-1, with 11 positions matching TRBD2. In germline, CDR1 is ENHRY, CDR2 SYGVKD. The CDR3 contains 15 residues. V lost 7 bases to trimming and J lost 4 bases; unmatched junction nucleotides: 6.

This clone has just a few counts. CDR3 bases: TGCAGCGTTGGCTTGGAGACGAACACCGGGGAGCTGTTTTTT. This sequence encodes CSVGLETNTGELFF. The chain couples TRBV29-1 to TRBJ2-2; D unclear. Germline V CDR1 and CDR2: SQVTM, ANQGSEA. The CDR3 consists of 14 residues. Trimming removed 4 bases at V and 0 bases at J, with 9 bases between.

This clone turned up a few times. The chain combines TRBV19 with TRBJ1-5; 9 bases line up with TRBD1. With 4 bases clipped from V and 3 bases from J, the junction kept 7 bases outside the gene matches. The CDR3 is 16 residues long. The V gene's germline CDR1 is LNHDA and CDR2 SQIVND (reference sequence). As DNA, the CDR3 is TGTGCCAGTAGTACGGGGACAGGGACTTCCAATCAGCCCCAGCATTTT. This codes for CASSTGTGTSNQPQHF.

This clone was detected only a few times. The chain couples TRBV2 to TRBJ2-2, with 9 bases fitting TRBD1. The germline V gene encodes CDR1 SNHLY and CDR2 FYNNEI. CDR3 length equals 15 residues. V dropped 6 bases and J dropped 1; count of bases not matched to a gene: 3. This CDR3 reads CASRPDRGNTGELFF. The CDR3 coding sequence is TGTGCCAGCAGGCCGGACAGGGGGAACACCGGGGAGCTGTTTTTT.

This clone was seen more than once but under ten times. The CDR3 DNA is TGTGCCAGCAGTTTTGGGCAGCGGGAGACCCAGTACTTC. Its translation is CASSFGQRETQYF. The gene calls are TRBV27 and TRBJ2-5; D might be TRBD2 (5 bases). V dropped 3 bases and J dropped 5 bases, with 10 bases sitting between them. The CDR3 sequence is 13 residues long. CDR1 and CDR2 (germline): MNHEY, SMNVEV (reference sequence).

This chain uses TRBV28 with TRBJ1-2; 8 bases map to TRBD1. Germline V gene lookup returns CDR1 MDHEN and CDR2 SYDVKM. This CDR3 has 18 amino acids. The V segment lost 0 bases and the J segment 0 bases; nucleotides outside the gene matches: 9. The CDR3 here is CASSLWDRVGTTNYGYTF. Written as DNA, the CDR3 is TGTGCCAGCAGTTTATGGGACAGGGTTGGGACAACTAACTATGGCTACACCTTC.

This clone turned up a few times. This chain connects TRBV7-9 to TRBJ1-2, with a weak D call TRBD1 (6 bases). Trimming shortened V by 5 bases and J by 3 bases, and 25 bases separated the two germline ends. This CDR3 has 18 amino acids. Germline CDR1 and CDR2: SEHNR and FQNEAQ (reference sequence). CDR3 amino acids: CASSPRGGNKGEDYGYTF. CDR3 nucleotide sequence: TGTGCCAGCAGCCCCCGGGGGGGCAATAAGGGAGAGGACTATGGCTACACCTTC. Full variable domain (missing parts from reference TRBV7-9 and TRBJ1-2): DTGVSQNPRHKITKRGQNVTFRCDPISEHNRLYWYRQTLGQGPEFLTYFQNEAQLEKSRLLSDRFSAERPKGSFSTLEIQRTEQGDSAMYLCASSPRGGNKGEDYGYTFGSGTRLTVV.

There are a few counts of this clone. The chain couples TRBV27 to TRBJ2-3; possibly TRBD1 for D (6 bases). The germline gives CDR1 MNHEY, CDR2 SMNVEV (reference sequence). This CDR3 region has 21 residues. Trimming cost V 5 bases and J 5 bases, with 35 bases left between them. The CDR3: CASSLKIPGKDSSVFGDTQYF. For the CDR3, the DNA is TGTGCCAGCAGTCTCAAGATCCCCGGCAAGGACAGCTCTGTATTTGGAGATACGCAGTATTTT.

The chain's CDR3 is CASSLETYNSPLHF. For the CDR3, the DNA is TGTGCCAGCAGCTTAGAGACATATAATTCACCCCTCCACTTT. This chain links TRBV7-9 with TRBJ1-6; no clear D. CDR1 SEHNR and CDR2 FQNEAQ come from the germline V gene (reference sequence). The CDR3 consists of 14 residues. Trimming left V 1 base short and J 4 bases short, with 5 bases between.

The V and J genes are TRBV2 and TRBJ2-7, with D possibly TRBD1 on 6 matching bases. V was shortened by 5 bases and J by 0 bases, with 14 bases between the two germline ends. CDR3 size: 15 residues. Germline V lookup: CDR1 SNHLY, CDR2 FYNNEI. CDR3 in amino acids: CASSITGPRSYEQYF. The CDR3 DNA follows: TGTGCCAGCAGTATAACAGGGCCCCGCTCCTACGAGCAGTACTTC.

The sample holds one count of this clone. J is TRBJ1-5 and V is TRBV4-1; D is perhaps TRBD1 (6 bases). Germline CDR1 reads MGHRA; CDR2 reads YSYEKL. This CDR3 comprises 15 residues. The V end lost 0 bases, the J end lost 3 bases, and 9 bases lay between the germline ends. DNA for the CDR3: TGCGCCAGCAGCCAAGAGCGGGGGCCCAATCAGCCCCAGCATTTT. Amino acids: CASSQERGPNQPQHF.

This clone was seen a handful of times. J is TRBJ2-2 and V is TRBV11-3, with 8 bases fitting TRBD2. CDR1 is SGHNT, CDR2 YENEEA, per germline. The CDR3 spans 15 residues. The trim removed 5 bases at V and 6 bases at J, leaving 8 bases unmatched. This CDR3 reads CASSPGLGESGELFF. The CDR3, as DNA: TGTGCCAGCAGCCCGGGACTAGGGGAGTCCGGGGAGCTGTTTTTT.

The chain combines TRBV7-2 with TRBJ2-5; TRBD2 matches at 14 bases. Per the germline V gene, CDR1 is SGHTA and CDR2 is FQGNSA. The V gene end was trimmed by 0 bases and the J gene end by 5 bases; junction bases not matched to a gene: 8. This CDR3 region has 18 residues. The CDR3 loop reads CASSLAKTSGGVGETQYF. The CDR3 region has the DNA TGTGCCAGCAGCTTAGCGAAGACTAGCGGGGGGGTCGGGGAGACCCAGTACTTC.

The chain couples TRBV2 to TRBJ1-2; possible D gene TRBD1, 6 bases. The CDR3 loop spans 12 amino acids. V lost 2 bases, J lost 8 bases, and 9 bases lay in between. CDR1 and CDR2 from the germline V gene are SNHLY and FYNNEI. Written as DNA, the CDR3 is TGTGCCAGCAGTGAAAAGGGGGGGGGCTACACCTTC. Its translation is CASSEKGGGYTF.

This clone turned up a few times. This chain connects TRBV5-1 to TRBJ2-1, with D unclear. Germline V gives CDR1 SGHRS, CDR2 YFSETQ. This CDR3 has 14 amino acids. V lost 2 bases to trimming and J lost 4 bases, with 10 bases between them. CDR3 loop: CASSFSTGYNEQFF. CDR3 in DNA: TGCGCCAGCAGCTTCTCGACTGGTTACAATGAGCAGTTCTTC.

The chain employs TRBV5-4 and TRBJ1-2; 9 bases align to TRBD1. The V segment lost 3 bases and the J segment 2 bases; nucleotides outside the gene matches: 8. The CDR3 has 16 amino acids. Germline V gives CDR1 SGHNT, CDR2 YYREEE (reference sequence). CDR3: CASSSRSGTGNYGYTF. The CDR3 bases are TGTGCCAGCAGCTCTAGGTCCGGGACAGGGAACTATGGCTACACCTTC.

V gene TRBV9 combines with J gene TRBJ1-1; TRBD1 is a possible D gene (5 bases). The CDR3 runs 17 residues. The germline gives CDR1 SGDLS, CDR2 YYNGEE. V was pared by 3 bases and J by 6 bases, with 24 bases between. CDR3 protein: CASSDGSWGGESAEAFF. The CDR3 DNA follows: TGTGCCAGCAGCGACGGATCGTGGGGAGGGGAAAGCGCTGAAGCTTTCTTT.

The chain couples TRBV7-2 to TRBJ2-1; the D is unclear. Germline-derived CDR1 and CDR2 are SGHTA and FQGNSA. This CDR3 spans 12 amino acids. Trimming removed 4 bases at V and 10 bases at J, with 11 bases between. CDR3 loop: CASSWFHGEQFF. The CDR3 coding sequence is TGTGCCAGCAGCTGGTTCCACGGGGAGCAGTTCTTC. Together with reference TRBV7-2 and TRBJ2-1, the CDR3 gives the full variable domain: GAGVSQSPSNKVTEKGKDVELRCDPISGHTALYWYRQSLGQGLEFLIYFQGNSAPDKSGLPSDRFSAERTGGSVSTLTIQRTQQEDSAVYLCASSWFHGEQFFGPGTRLTVL.

This chain uses TRBV5-1 with TRBJ2-5, with D unresolved. Germline V gives CDR1 SGHRS, CDR2 YFSETQ. V was trimmed by 5 bases and J by 0 bases, leaving 5 bases between them. There are 12 residues in the CDR3. CDR3 sequence (DNA): TGCGCCAGCAGTTTCTACCAAGAGACCCAGTACTTC. This sequence encodes CASSFYQETQYF.

V gene TRBV12-5 combines with J gene TRBJ2-5, with 8 bases fitting TRBD1. There are 14 residues in the CDR3. The V segment lost 6 bases and the J segment 5 bases; nucleotides outside the gene matches: 8. Germline V gene lookup returns CDR1 LGHNT and CDR2 FRNRAP. For the CDR3, the DNA is TGTGCTAGTGGCGCGGACAGGGTAACGGAGACCCAGTACTTC. Its translation: CASGADRVTETQYF.